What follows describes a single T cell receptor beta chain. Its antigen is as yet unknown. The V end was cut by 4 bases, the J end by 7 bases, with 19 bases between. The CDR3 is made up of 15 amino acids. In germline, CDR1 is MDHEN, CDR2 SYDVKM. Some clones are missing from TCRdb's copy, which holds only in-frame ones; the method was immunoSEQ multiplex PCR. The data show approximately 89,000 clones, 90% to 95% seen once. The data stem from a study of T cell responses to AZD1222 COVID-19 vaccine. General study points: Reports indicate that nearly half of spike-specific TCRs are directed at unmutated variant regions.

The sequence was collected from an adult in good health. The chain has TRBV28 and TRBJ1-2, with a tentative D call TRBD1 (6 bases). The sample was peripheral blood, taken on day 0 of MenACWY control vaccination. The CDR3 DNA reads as TGTGCCAGCAGTTGGGGGGCCACACGGGATGGTGGCTACACCTTC. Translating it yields CASSWGATRDGGYTF.